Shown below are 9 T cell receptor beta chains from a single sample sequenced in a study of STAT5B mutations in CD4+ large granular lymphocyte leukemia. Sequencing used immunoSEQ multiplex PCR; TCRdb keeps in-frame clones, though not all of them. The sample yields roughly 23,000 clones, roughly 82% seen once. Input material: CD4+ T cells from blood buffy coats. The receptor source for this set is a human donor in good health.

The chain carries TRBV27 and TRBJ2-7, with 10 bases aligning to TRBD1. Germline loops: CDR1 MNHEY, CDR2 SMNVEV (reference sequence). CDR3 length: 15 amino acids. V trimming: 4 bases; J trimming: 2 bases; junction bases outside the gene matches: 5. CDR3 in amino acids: CASSSAGQGAYEQYF. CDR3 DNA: TGTGCCAGCAGTTCCGCAGGACAGGGGGCCTACGAGCAGTACTTC.

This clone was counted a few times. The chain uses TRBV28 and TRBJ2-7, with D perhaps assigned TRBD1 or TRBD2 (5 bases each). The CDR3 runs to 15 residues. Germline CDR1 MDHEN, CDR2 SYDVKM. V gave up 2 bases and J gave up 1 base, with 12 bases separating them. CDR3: CASSLKLGPSYEQYF. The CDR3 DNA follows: TGTGCCAGCAGTTTAAAGCTGGGACCTTCCTACGAGCAGTACTTC.

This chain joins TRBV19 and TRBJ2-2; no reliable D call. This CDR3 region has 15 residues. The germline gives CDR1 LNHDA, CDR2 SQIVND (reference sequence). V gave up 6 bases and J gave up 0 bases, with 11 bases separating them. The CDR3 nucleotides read TGTGCCAGTAGCCGAGAAGCGACGAACACCGGGGAGCTGTTTTTT. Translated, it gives CASSREATNTGELFF.

The CDR3 DNA sequence: TGTGCCAGTGGGGATGGCTACACCTTC. Translated, it gives CASGDGYTF. The chain combines TRBV19 with TRBJ1-2; D remains ambiguous. The CDR3 totals 9 residues. Germline loops: CDR1 LNHDA, CDR2 SQIVND (reference sequence). The V end was cut by 8 bases, the J end by 6 bases, with 4 bases between.

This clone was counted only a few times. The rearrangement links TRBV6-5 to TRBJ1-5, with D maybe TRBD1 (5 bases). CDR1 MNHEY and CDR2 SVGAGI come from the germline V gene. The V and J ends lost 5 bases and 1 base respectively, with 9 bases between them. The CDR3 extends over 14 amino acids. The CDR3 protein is CASSPRGSNQPQHF. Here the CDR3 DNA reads TGTGCCAGCAGTCCCCGGGGCAGCAATCAGCCCCAGCATTTT.

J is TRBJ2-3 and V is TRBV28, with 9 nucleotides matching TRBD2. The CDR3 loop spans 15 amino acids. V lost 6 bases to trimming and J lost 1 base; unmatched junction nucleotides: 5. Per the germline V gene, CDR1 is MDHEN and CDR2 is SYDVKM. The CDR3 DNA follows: TGTGCCAGCAGAGAACTAGCGGGCGGCACAGATACGCAGTATTTT. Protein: CASRELAGGTDTQYF.

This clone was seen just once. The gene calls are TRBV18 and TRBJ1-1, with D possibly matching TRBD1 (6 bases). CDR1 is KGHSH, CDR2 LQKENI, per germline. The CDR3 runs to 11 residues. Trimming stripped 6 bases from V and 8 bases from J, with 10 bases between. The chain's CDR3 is CASSLDREAFF. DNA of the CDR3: TGTGCCAGCTCCCTAGACAGGGAAGCTTTCTTT.

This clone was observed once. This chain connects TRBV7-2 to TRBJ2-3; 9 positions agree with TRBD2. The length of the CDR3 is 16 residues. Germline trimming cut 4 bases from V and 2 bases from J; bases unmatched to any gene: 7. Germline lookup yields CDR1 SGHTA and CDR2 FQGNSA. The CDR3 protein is CASSSGKRGATDTQYF. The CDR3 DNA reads TGTGCCAGCAGCTCCGGGAAGCGGGGGGCCACAGATACGCAGTATTTT.

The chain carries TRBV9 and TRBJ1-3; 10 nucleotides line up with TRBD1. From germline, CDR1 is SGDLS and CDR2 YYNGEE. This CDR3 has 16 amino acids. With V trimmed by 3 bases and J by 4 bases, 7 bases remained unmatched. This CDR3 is CASSGRQGAVGNTIYF. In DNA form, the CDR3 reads TGTGCCAGCAGCGGCAGACAGGGGGCGGTCGGAAACACCATATATTTT.